This T cell receptor (beta chain) was identified in a study of cytomegalovirus exposure and HLA in healthy donors. The CDR3 has 12 residues. Looked up from germline, CDR1 is SGHAT and CDR2 is FQNNGV. Trimming pared 1 base from V and 7 bases from J, leaving 4 bases between. PCR amplification relied on 60 Vbeta primers (plus 13 Jbeta primers). Sequencing used immunoSEQ multiplex PCR; TCRdb keeps in-frame clones, though not all of them. This table has around 300,000 clones, roughly two thirds appearing once. What was sequenced was PBMCs. This TCR came from a female donor in good health and CMV-seronegative. The rearrangement joins TRBV11-2 to TRBJ2-2; D call uncertain. The CDR3 region is CASSLAGGELFF. CDR3 nucleotide sequence: TGTGCCAGCAGCTTAGCAGGCGGGGAGCTGTTTTTT.